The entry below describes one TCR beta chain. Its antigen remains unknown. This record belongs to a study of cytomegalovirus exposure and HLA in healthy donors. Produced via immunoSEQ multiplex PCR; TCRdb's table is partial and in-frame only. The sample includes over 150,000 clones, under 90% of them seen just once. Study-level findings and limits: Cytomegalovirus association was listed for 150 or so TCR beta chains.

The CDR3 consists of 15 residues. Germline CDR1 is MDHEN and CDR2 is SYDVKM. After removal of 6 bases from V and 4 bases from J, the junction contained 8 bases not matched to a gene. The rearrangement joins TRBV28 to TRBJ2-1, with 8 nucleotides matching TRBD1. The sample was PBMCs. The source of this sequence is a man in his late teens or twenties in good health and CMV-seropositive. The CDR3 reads CASRLDRVRYNEQFF. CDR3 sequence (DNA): TGTGCCAGCAGACTGGACAGGGTTCGGTACAATGAGCAGTTCTTC.